What follows are 26 T cell receptor beta chains derived from one specimen sequenced in a study of blood T cell repertoires in COVID-19. Assay used: immunoSEQ multiplex PCR; TCRdb lists only in-frame clones, some missing. Here the sample spans 170,000 or so clones, 80% to 90% being singletons. Input material: peripheral blood. The receptors were gathered from a man aged 18 to 29 who had recovered from COVID-19.

The J gene is TRBJ2-1, the V gene TRBV7-9, with TRBD1 as a possible D gene (6 bases). The CDR3 has 13 amino acids. Trimming left V 8 bases short and J 7 bases short, with 15 bases between. Germline V gives CDR1 SEHNR, CDR2 FQNEAQ (reference sequence). The DNA of the CDR3 is TGTGCCAGCGCCGACAGGACTCATAATGAGCAGTTCTTC. Its translation: CASADRTHNEQFF. The full variable domain, with the rest looked up from reference TRBV7-9 and TRBJ2-1, is DTGVSQNPRHKITKRGQNVTFRCDPISEHNRLYWYRQTLGQGPEFLTYFQNEAQLEKSRLLSDRFSAERPKGSFSTLEIQRTEQGDSAMYLCASADRTHNEQFFGPGTRLTVL.

The chain links TRBV5-1 to TRBJ1-3, with 10 bases matching TRBD1. This CDR3 has 16 residues. V shed 2 bases and J 0 bases; nucleotides not matched to a gene: 2. The germline V gene encodes CDR1 SGHRS and CDR2 YFSETQ. CDR3 nucleotide sequence: TGCGCCAGCAGCTTCCGACAGGGGGCCTCTGGAAACACCATATATTTT. As protein: CASSFRQGASGNTIYF.

This chain links TRBV6-4 with TRBJ2-7, with TRBD2 as a possible D gene (6 bases). Germline lookup yields CDR1 MRHNA and CDR2 SNTAGT. The CDR3 is made up of 13 amino acids. The ends were cut back, 0 bases at V and 6 bases at J, with 9 bases in the middle. CDR3 bases: TGTGCCAGCAGTGACTCTCGCGGGGCCGAGCAGTACTTC. This translates into CASSDSRGAEQYF.

The chain combines TRBV28 with TRBJ1-1, with unresolved D. This CDR3 comprises 13 residues. Trimming left V 5 bases short and J 6 bases short, with 13 bases between. CDR1 MDHEN and CDR2 SYDVKM come from the germline V gene. This chain's CDR3 is CASSLSGRAEAFF. CDR3 bases: TGTGCCAGCAGTCTCTCCGGGCGGGCTGAAGCTTTCTTT.

With respect to this clone: The same CDR3 arises from other DNA sequences in this sample as well. The chain recombines TRBV9 with TRBJ1-3; TRBD1 aligns across 7 bases. The ends lost 0 bases at V and 7 bases at J; junction bases unmatched: 1. This CDR3 region has 13 residues. Germline values: CDR1 SGDLS, CDR2 YYNGEE. CDR3 region: CASSVGGGNTIYF. CDR3 nucleotide sequence: TGTGCCAGCAGCGTAGGAGGGGGCAACACCATATATTTT.

V usage is TRBV5-1 and J usage is TRBJ2-7; D unclear. Germline CDR1 SGHRS, CDR2 YFSETQ. V was clipped by 0 bases and J by 1 base, with 5 bases between them. This CDR3 has 13 amino acids. The CDR3 spells CASSLEQSYEQYF. Written as DNA, the CDR3 is TGCGCCAGCAGCTTGGAACAGTCCTACGAGCAGTACTTC.

V and J are TRBV21-1 and TRBJ2-5; the table's D call, TRBD2, has no DNA check behind it. TRBV21-1 is deemed a pseudogene. The CDR3 runs 16 residues. Here the CDR3 reads CASSKVKRAEQETQYF. The CDR3 DNA reads TGTGCCAGCAGCAAAGTTAAGAGGGCAGAACAAGAGACCCAGTACTTC.

The chain links TRBV7-2 to TRBJ1-6; 10 bases match TRBD1. Germline V gives CDR1 SGHTA, CDR2 FQGNSA. The CDR3 extends over 13 amino acids. Trimming removed 8 bases from V and 13 bases from J; junction bases left unmatched: 8. CDR3: CASRDRGLFPLHF. The CDR3 DNA reads as TGTGCCAGCCGGGACAGGGGATTATTTCCCCTCCACTTT.

CDR3 nucleotides: TGTGCCTGGAGTACTAGCGGGACAATCTACGAGCAGTACTTC. It specifies CAWSTSGTIYEQYF. This rearrangement joins TRBV30 to TRBJ2-7; 10 bases map to TRBD2. The CDR3 contains 14 residues. Trimming at V came to 2 bases and at J to 3 bases, leaving 4 bases not matched to a gene. Per the germline V gene, CDR1 is GTSNPN and CDR2 is SVGIG (reference sequence).

The V call is TRBV6-5, the J call TRBJ2-7; the match to TRBD2 covers 8 bases. The V segment lost 6 bases and the J segment 5 bases; nucleotides outside the gene matches: 12. This CDR3 spans 15 amino acids. Germline V gene sequence: CDR1 MNHEY, CDR2 SVGAGI. CDR3 amino acids: CASSLSGTSRHEQYF. Written as DNA, the CDR3 is TGTGCCAGCAGCCTTAGCGGGACGAGCCGCCACGAGCAGTACTTC.

This chain connects TRBV12-3 or TRBV12-4 to TRBJ2-5, with 7 nucleotides matching TRBD1. The CDR3 has 13 amino acids. The V and J ends lost 7 bases and 6 bases, in that order; junction bases with no gene match: 8. In DNA form, the CDR3 reads TGTGCCAGCACTGGGACAGAGGTCAAGACCCAGTACTTC. Protein: CASTGTEVKTQYF.

This chain connects TRBV5-4 to TRBJ2-7; TRBD2 matches at 7 bases. The CDR3 spans 14 residues. From germline, CDR1 is SGHNT and CDR2 YYREEE (reference sequence). The J segment lost 0 bases and the V segment lost 4 bases, leaving 4 bases of the junction unmatched. The CDR3 region is CASSPGGSSYEQYF. The CDR3 nucleotides are TGTGCCAGCAGCCCTGGCGGGAGCTCCTACGAGCAGTACTTC.

This clone was seen a single time. An end of the junction differs from the germline gene, which may be a read error. V usage is TRBV7-6 and J usage is TRBJ2-6; TRBD1 aligns across 10 bases. The CDR3 runs 16 residues. Germline V gene lookup returns CDR1 SGHVS and CDR2 FNYEAQ. CDR3 DNA: TGTGCCAGCAGCTTAGACGCCGGGACAGGGGTCAACGTCCTGACTTTC. Its translation is CASSLDAGTGVNVLTF.

V gene TRBV7-9 combines with J gene TRBJ1-6; the match to TRBD1 covers 8 bases. CDR1 is SEHNR and CDR2 is FQNEAQ in the germline V gene (reference sequence). The J segment lost 5 bases and the V segment lost 5 bases, leaving 5 bases of the junction unmatched. The CDR3 is made up of 15 amino acids. The CDR3 sequence is CASSLGTGNNSPLHF. CDR3 bases: TGTGCCAGCAGCCTGGGGACAGGCAATAATTCACCCCTCCACTTT.

The chain couples TRBV5-6 to TRBJ1-2, with unresolved D. V was cut by 1 base and J by 8 bases, with 18 bases left in between. The CDR3 has 15 residues. Germline CDR1 SGHDT, CDR2 YYEEEE. CDR3 residues: CASSLNPQPPGGYTF. The CDR3 DNA reads as TGTGCCAGCAGCTTGAATCCCCAGCCCCCAGGAGGCTACACCTTC.

This sequence joins TRBV7-2 and TRBJ2-3; 14 positions match TRBD2. The ends lost 3 bases at V and 11 bases at J; junction bases unmatched: 1. In germline, CDR1 is SGHTA, CDR2 FQGNSA. The CDR3 is made up of 13 amino acids. This chain's CDR3 is CASSFGLAGGQYF. In nucleotides, the CDR3 is TGTGCCAGCAGCTTCGGACTAGCGGGAGGGCAGTATTTT.

J is TRBJ1-1 and V is TRBV6-2 or TRBV6-3; D remains ambiguous. The V end was cut by 2 bases, the J end by 4 bases, with 5 bases between. The V gene's germline CDR1 is MNHEY and CDR2 SVGEGT. This CDR3 is built from 12 residues. The DNA of the CDR3 is TGTGCCAGCAGTTACGGCGGCACTGAAGCTTTCTTT. Translation gives CASSYGGTEAFF.

The J gene is TRBJ2-7, the V gene TRBV5-1; 9 nucleotides line up with TRBD1. CDR1 and CDR2 from the germline V gene are SGHRS and YFSETQ. Trimming removed 4 bases from V and 3 bases from J; junction bases left unmatched: 8. This CDR3 spans 15 amino acids. In DNA form, the CDR3 reads TGCGCCAGCAGCCCCTACACAGGGGGCCTCTACGAGCAGTACTTC. It yields the protein CASSPYTGGLYEQYF.

V gene TRBV6-2 or TRBV6-3 combines with J gene TRBJ2-5; 7 bases match TRBD1. Germline V gene data show CDR1 as MNHEY and CDR2 as SVGEGT. The CDR3 has 14 residues. V was pared by 4 bases and J by 4 bases, with 6 bases of the junction left unmatched. DNA of the CDR3: TGTGCCAGCAGTTCAGGGACAGACACAGAGACCCAGTACTTC. This codes for CASSSGTDTETQYF.

The genes are TRBV28 and TRBJ1-5, with 7 bases lining up with TRBD1. This CDR3 has 13 amino acids. J gave up 6 bases and V 10 bases, and 9 bases lay outside the gene matches. Germline assignment: CDR1 MDHEN and CDR2 SYDVKM. CDR3 in amino acids: CATIGGLSQPQHF. In DNA form, the CDR3 reads TGTGCCACGATAGGGGGCCTAAGTCAGCCCCAGCATTTT.

The rearrangement joins TRBV9 to TRBJ2-1; D gene ambiguous. The V end was cut by 3 bases, the J end by 0 bases, with 10 bases between. This CDR3 has 15 amino acids. CDR1 is SGDLS and CDR2 is YYNGEE in the germline V gene. CDR3 sequence reads: CASSAEPTSYNEQFF. As DNA, the CDR3 is TGTGCCAGCAGCGCCGAGCCTACCTCCTACAATGAGCAGTTCTTC.

This sequence joins TRBV5-6 and TRBJ2-7; D might be TRBD1 (6 bases). This CDR3 spans 14 amino acids. Germline lookup yields CDR1 SGHDT and CDR2 YYEEEE. The V end was cut by 2 bases, the J end by 3 bases, with 12 bases between. CDR3 region: CASSFGGRHYEQYF. DNA for the CDR3: TGTGCCAGCAGCTTTGGGGGCAGGCACTACGAGCAGTACTTC.

In its sample, this clone was seen once. V gene TRBV9 combines with J gene TRBJ1-4; maybe TRBD1 (5 bases). Trimming stripped 5 bases from V and 11 bases from J, with 13 bases between. CDR1 and CDR2 from the germline V gene are SGDLS and YYNGEE. The CDR3 has 12 residues. In nucleotides, the CDR3 is TGTGCCAGCAGTGATGGCCGGGGGAAACTGTTTTTT. Translated, it gives CASSDGRGKLFF. Together with reference TRBV9 and TRBJ1-4, the CDR3 gives the full variable domain: DSGVTQTPKHLITATGQRVTLRCSPRSGDLSVYWYQQSLDQGLQFLIQYYNGEERAKGNILERFSAQQFPDLHSELNLSSLELGDSALYFCASSDGRGKLFFGSGTQLSVL.

This chain joins TRBV7-2 and TRBJ2-1, with 11 bases matching TRBD2. CDR3 length equals 15 residues. J was trimmed by 10 bases and V by 3 bases; bases with no gene match: 8. Per the germline V gene, CDR1 is SGHTA and CDR2 is FQGNSA. This chain's CDR3 is CASSLSLAGVREQFF. CDR3 DNA sequence: TGTGCCAGCAGCTTGTCACTAGCGGGAGTAAGGGAGCAGTTCTTC.

This chain joins TRBV7-2 and TRBJ2-1; 9 bases map to TRBD1. This CDR3 is 14 amino acids long. Trimming at V came to 4 bases and at J to 9 bases, leaving 7 bases not matched to a gene. Per germline, CDR1 SGHTA and CDR2 FQGNSA. The CDR3 sequence is CASSSVTGGGEQFF. The CDR3 DNA reads TGTGCCAGCAGCTCTGTGACAGGGGGAGGTGAGCAGTTCTTC.

This clone occurred once. The chain uses TRBV6-5 and TRBJ1-1; D perhaps matches TRBD1 (5 bases). Between the trimmed V and J ends, which lost 2 bases and 5 bases, there was a span of 12 bases. The CDR3 spans 14 residues. The germline CDR1 and CDR2 sequences are MNHEY and SVGAGI. In DNA form, the CDR3 reads TGTGCCAGCAGTTACCCCGGAAGGGGAACTGAAGCTTTCTTT. It translates to CASSYPGRGTEAFF.